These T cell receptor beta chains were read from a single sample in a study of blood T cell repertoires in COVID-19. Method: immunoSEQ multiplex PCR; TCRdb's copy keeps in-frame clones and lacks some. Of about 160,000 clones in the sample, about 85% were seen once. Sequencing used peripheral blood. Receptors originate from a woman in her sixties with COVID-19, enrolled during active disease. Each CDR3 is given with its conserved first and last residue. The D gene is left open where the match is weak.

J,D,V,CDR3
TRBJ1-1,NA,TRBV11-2,CASSSRGTEAFF
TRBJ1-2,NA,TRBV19,CASSNGHRVIGSNYGYTF
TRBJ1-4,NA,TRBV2,CASSEARGEPKLFF
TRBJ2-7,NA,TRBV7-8,CASSPTTRLVLPGEQYF
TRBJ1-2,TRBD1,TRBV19,CASSTLTTGSPANYGYTF
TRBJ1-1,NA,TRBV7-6,CASSLAGRTEAFF
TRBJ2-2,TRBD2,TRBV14,CASSQVAGAFTGELFF
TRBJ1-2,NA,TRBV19,CASSATAPYGYTF
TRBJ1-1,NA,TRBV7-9,CASSLRRGTEAFF
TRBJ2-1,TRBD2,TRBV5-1,CASSGTSGVYNEQFF